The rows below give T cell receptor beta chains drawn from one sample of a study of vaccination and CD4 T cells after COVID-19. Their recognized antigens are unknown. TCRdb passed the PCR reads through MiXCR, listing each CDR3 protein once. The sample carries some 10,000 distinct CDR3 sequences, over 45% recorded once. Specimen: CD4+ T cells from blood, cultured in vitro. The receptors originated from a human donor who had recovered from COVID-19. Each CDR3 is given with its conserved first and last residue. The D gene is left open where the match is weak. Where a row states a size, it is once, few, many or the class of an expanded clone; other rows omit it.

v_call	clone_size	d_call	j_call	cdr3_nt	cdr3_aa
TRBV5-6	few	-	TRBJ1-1	TGTGCCAGCAGCTTGGTAAGGGGAACTGAAGCTTTCTTT	CASSLVRGTEAFF
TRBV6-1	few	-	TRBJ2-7	TGTGCCAGCAGTGGGACTACTCGGGGAGAGCAGTACTTC	CASSGTTRGEQYF
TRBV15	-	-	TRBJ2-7	TGTGCCACCAGCAGAGATCTAACTAGTCGAGCGGACGAGCAGTACTTC	CATSRDLTSRADEQYF
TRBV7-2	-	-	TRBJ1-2	TGTGCCAGCAGCTTATTGGGGCAGGGTGGTAACTATGGCTACACCTTC	CASSLLGQGGNYGYTF
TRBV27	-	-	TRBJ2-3	TGTGCCAGCAGTATCGGACAGAGCGCAGATACGCAGTATTTT	CASSIGQSADTQYF
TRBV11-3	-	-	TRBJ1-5	TGTGCCAGCAGCTGGACAGCCAATCAGCCCCAGCATTTT	CASSWTANQPQHF
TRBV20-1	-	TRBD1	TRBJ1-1	TGCAGTGCCGCGGGACAGTCTTTGAACACTGAAGCTTTCTTT	CSAAGQSLNTEAFF
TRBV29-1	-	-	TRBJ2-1	TGCAGCGTCATCACAGGGTATTCGCACAATGAGCAGTTCTTC	CSVITGYSHNEQFF
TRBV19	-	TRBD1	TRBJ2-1	TGTGCCAGTAGCACCCTAGGGACAGGGGCAGATGAGCAGTTCTTC	CASSTLGTGADEQFF
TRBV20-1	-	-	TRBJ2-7	TGCAGTGCTAGAGATCCCCCCGAGCAGTACTTC	CSARDPPEQYF
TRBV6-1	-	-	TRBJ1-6	TGTGCCAGCATTCGGCAGGCTTTTTATAATTCACCCCTCCACTTT	CASIRQAFYNSPLHF
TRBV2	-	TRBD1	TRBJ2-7	TGTGCCAGCAGGACCTCAGGGGGTCCTAGGCCCTACGAGCAGTACTTC	CASRTSGGPRPYEQYF
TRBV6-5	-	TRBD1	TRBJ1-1	TGTGCCAGCAGTTACTCTGACAGGGGGAACACTGAAGCTTTCTTT	CASSYSDRGNTEAFF
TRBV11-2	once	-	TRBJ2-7	TGTGCCAGCAGCTCGATAAAGGGCAGGGACGGGTTCGAGCAGTACTTC	CASSSIKGRDGFEQYF
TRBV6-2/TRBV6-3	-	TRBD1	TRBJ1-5	TGTGCCAGCGTGGACAGGGGGCCCCTTAGCAATCAGCCCCAGCATTTT	CASVDRGPLSNQPQHF
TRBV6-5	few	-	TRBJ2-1	TGTGCCAGCAGTTACTCGCCTAGCTCCTACAATGAGCAGTTCTTC	CASSYSPSSYNEQFF
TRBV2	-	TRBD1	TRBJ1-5	TGTGCCAGCAGCCCGACAGGGACCAATCAGCCCCAGCATTTT	CASSPTGTNQPQHF
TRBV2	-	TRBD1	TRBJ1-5	TGTGCCAGCAGTGGAGACAGGGGAGGCAATCAGCCCCAGCATTTT	CASSGDRGGNQPQHF
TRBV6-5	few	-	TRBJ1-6	TGTGCCAGCAGTTACCCCACAGGGTACTTT	CASSYPTGYF
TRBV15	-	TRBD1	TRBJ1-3	TGTGCCACCAGCAGAGATCTGACTGCACAGGGGGTCGCTGGAAACACCATATATTTT	CATSRDLTAQGVAGNTIYF
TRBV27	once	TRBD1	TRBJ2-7	TGTGCCAGCAGTTTTCGAGACAGGGGACGGAACGAGCAGTACTTC	CASSFRDRGRNEQYF
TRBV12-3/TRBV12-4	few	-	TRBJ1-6	TGTGCCAGCAGCGCTGGGACATGGTCACCCCTCCACTTT	CASSAGTWSPLHF
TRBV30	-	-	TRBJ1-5	TGTGCCTGGTCCCCGGGGGGCGCCTATGGTCAGCCCCAGCATTTT	CAWSPGGAYGQPQHF
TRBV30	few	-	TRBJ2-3	TGTGCCCGGCAGGAGGGGACCCCCACAGATACGCAGTATTTT	CARQEGTPTDTQYF
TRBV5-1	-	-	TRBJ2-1	TGCGCCAGCAGCCCCAAAAACAATGAGCAGTTCTTC	CASSPKNNEQFF
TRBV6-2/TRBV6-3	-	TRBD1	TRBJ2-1	TGTGCCAGCAGTTACCGGGACAGGGTGGCGGGTGAGCAGTTCTTC	CASSYRDRVAGEQFF
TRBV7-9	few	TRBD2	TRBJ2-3	TGTGCCAGCAGCTTACCCAAGATAGCGGGGGACCGGGTGGGAGATACGCAGTATTTT	CASSLPKIAGDRVGDTQYF
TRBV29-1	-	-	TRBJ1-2	TGCAGCGTTGAAGCCCCCAACTTTGGCTACACCTTC	CSVEAPNFGYTF
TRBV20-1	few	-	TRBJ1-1	TGCAGTGCCAGCGGACGTAACACTGAAGCTTTCTTT	CSASGRNTEAFF
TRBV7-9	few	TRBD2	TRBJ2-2	TGTGCCAGCAGCTCTGGACTAGCGGCCACCGGGGAGCTGTTTTTT	CASSSGLAATGELFF
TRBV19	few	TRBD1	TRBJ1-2	TGTGCCAGTAGTATCGACAGGGCAAAAGGTGGCTACACCTTC	CASSIDRAKGGYTF
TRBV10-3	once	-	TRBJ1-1	TGTGCCATCAGGCGGGACACCCTTAACACTGAAGCTTTCTTT	CAIRRDTLNTEAFF
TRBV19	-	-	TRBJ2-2	TGTGCCAGTAAAGATTGGGAAGACTTCTCCGCGAACACCGGGGAGCTGTTTTTT	CASKDWEDFSANTGELFF
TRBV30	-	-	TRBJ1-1	TGTGCCTGGAGTGTTACACCCCTTCTGTCTGAAGCTTTCTTT	CAWSVTPLLSEAFF
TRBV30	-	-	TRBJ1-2	TGTGCCTGGAGAGGTCGGAGGACGAACTATGGCTACACCTTC	CAWRGRRTNYGYTF
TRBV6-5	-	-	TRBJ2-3	TGTGCCAGCAGTTACTCGAGGCCGGGGGGCGCCGGGGGGGATACGCAGTATTTT	CASSYSRPGGAGGDTQYF
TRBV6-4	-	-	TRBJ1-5	TGTGCCAGCGGGGATGTGGGAATTCAGCCCCAGCATTTT	CASGDVGIQPQHF
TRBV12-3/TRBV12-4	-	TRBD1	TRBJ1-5	TGTGCCAGCAGCCGTATGGACAGGGGGAGGCAGCCCCAGCATTTT	CASSRMDRGRQPQHF
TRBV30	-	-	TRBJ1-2	TGTGCCTGGAGTCACCGATCGGGAATTTATGGCTACACCTTC	CAWSHRSGIYGYTF
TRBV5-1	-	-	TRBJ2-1	TGCGCCAGCAGGTCCGGGACTGTGGCCTACAATGAGCAGTTCTTC	CASRSGTVAYNEQFF